A selection of T cell receptor beta chains follows, all from one sample in a study of molecular identifiers for immune sequencing clone quantification. MiXCR, applied by TCRdb to the PCR reads, yields one record per CDR3 protein. In the table there are 350,000 or so distinct CDR3 sequences, around 21% of which are singletons. Sequencing input: naive CD8+ T cells from blood, with Jurkat cell RNA spiked in. These receptors came from a human donor in good health. Some libraries in this study had Jurkat cell RNA spiked in. CDR3s include the opening cysteine and the closing phenylalanine or tryptophan. D genes are given only for firm matches. The size of a clone is reported for some rows only, either as once, few or many, or as a class for expanded clones.

v_gene,d_gene,abundance,j_gene,CDR3nt,CDR3aa
TRBV9,TRBD2,NA,TRBJ2-3,TGTGCCAGCAGCGTAGATCAGGTGGGGCTAGCGGGGCCCACAGATACGCAGTATTTT,CASSVDQVGLAGPTDTQYF
TRBV7-9,TRBD1,many,TRBJ2-1,TGTGCCAGCAGCTCATACACGGACAGGGGGCAGGTCTTC,CASSSYTDRGQVF
TRBV7-9,NA,many,TRBJ1-1,TGTGCCAGCAACAACTTACAGGGTGTTAACACTGAAGCTTTCTTT,CASNNLQGVNTEAFF
TRBV6-6,NA,many,TRBJ1-4,TGTGCCAGCAGTTATTTGGATGAAAAACTGTTTTTT,CASSYLDEKLFF
TRBV19,NA,many,TRBJ2-7,TGTGCCAGTAGTGCGGGGACAGCATCCTACGAGCAGTACTTC,CASSAGTASYEQYF
TRBV20-1,NA,many,TRBJ2-5,TGCAGTGCTCCCGACAGGACTCAAGAGACCCAGTACTTC,CSAPDRTQETQYF
TRBV24-1,NA,many,TRBJ1-5,TGTGCCACCAGTGATGAGGATAATCAGCCCCAGCATTTT,CATSDEDNQPQHF
TRBV20-1,TRBD1,NA,TRBJ2-7,TGCAGTGTTATTGGACAGGGGGTGTTCGACGAGCAGTACTTC,CSVIGQGVFDEQYF
TRBV7-9,NA,many,TRBJ1-1,TGTGCCAGCAGCCTATACATAAGTGGCACTGAAGCTTTCTTT,CASSLYISGTEAFF
TRBV25-1,TRBD2,many,TRBJ2-1,TGTGCCAGCAGTGCATTAGCGGGGCCCAACAATGAGCAGTTCTTC,CASSALAGPNNEQFF
TRBV4-3,NA,NA,TRBJ2-3,TGCGCCAGCAGCCCCCAAGTTGGCACAGATACGCAGTATTTT,CASSPQVGTDTQYF
TRBV14,TRBD1,many,TRBJ2-4,TGTGCCAGCAGCCACATGACAGGGGCCCGAAGTGAAAACATTCAGTACTTC,CASSHMTGARSENIQYF
TRBV28,NA,many,TRBJ2-7,TGTGCCAGCAGTTTATTAGTCGAGGGGGTCGGCGGAGAGCAGTACTTC,CASSLLVEGVGGEQYF
TRBV19,NA,many,TRBJ1-3,TGTGCCAGTAGTTGGGTCACCAGCGGAATTGGAAACACCATATATTTT,CASSWVTSGIGNTIYF
TRBV5-8,NA,few,TRBJ2-3,TGTGCCAGCAGCTTGGGGGGTACAGGCACAGATACGCAGTGTTTT,CASSLGGTGTDTQCF
TRBV27,TRBD1,many,TRBJ2-3,TGTGCCAGCAGTTATCAGGGGGCTGCAACAGATACGCAGTATTTT,CASSYQGAATDTQYF
TRBV29-1,NA,many,TRBJ1-1,TGCAGCGTTGAATCATTTGCCCTTGAAGCTTTCTTT,CSVESFALEAFF
TRBV29-1,TRBD1,many,TRBJ1-4,TGCAGCGTTGAAGGGGACAGGGGGAATGAAAAACTGTTTTTT,CSVEGDRGNEKLFF
TRBV6-2/TRBV6-3,NA,few,TRBJ2-2,TGTGCCAGCAGCTTACATAAGACCACCGGGGAGCTGTTTTTT,CASSLHKTTGELFF
TRBV6-2/TRBV6-3,TRBD1,NA,TRBJ2-6,TGTGCCAGCAGTTATGATCCGAGACAGGGGGCTTCTGGGGCCAACGTCCTGACTTTC,CASSYDPRQGASGANVLTF
TRBV7-9,NA,many,TRBJ1-1,TGTGCCAGCAGATACGGCGCGGGGACTGAAGCTTTCTTT,CASRYGAGTEAFF
TRBV5-1,NA,few,TRBJ2-1,TGCGCCAGCAGCTTGGAGGGGCCCCTTACCGTAAATGAGCAGTTCTTC,CASSLEGPLTVNEQFF
TRBV11-2,NA,few,TRBJ2-3,TGTGCCAGTCACACAGATACGCAGTATTTT,CASHTDTQYF
TRBV14,NA,NA,TRBJ2-7,TGTGCCAGCAGCCAGTCCTACGAGCAGTGCTTC,CASSQSYEQCF
TRBV7-2,NA,many,TRBJ2-3,TGTGCCAGCAGCTTAGCGTATCGGGATGGCACAGATACGCAGTATTTT,CASSLAYRDGTDTQYF
TRBV13,TRBD1,few,TRBJ1-1,TGTGCCAGCAGCACCCACCAGGGGGCCACTGAAGCTTTCTTT,CASSTHQGATEAFF
TRBV6-5,TRBD2,many,TRBJ2-3,TGTGCCAGCAGCAACCTAGCGGGAGGGAGCGCAGATACGCAGTATTTT,CASSNLAGGSADTQYF
TRBV7-9,NA,few,TRBJ2-7,TGTGCCAGCAGCTCCATCCTTCGGGTCTACGAGCAGTACTTC,CASSSILRVYEQYF
TRBV6-2/TRBV6-3,TRBD2,few,TRBJ2-7,TGTGCCAGCAGGGGGACTAGCGGTCCAACCTTC,CASRGTSGPTF
TRBV12-5,NA,many,TRBJ1-4,TGTGCTAGTGGTTTGCCTCCGGATGGAGGGTCCAATGAAAAACTGTTTTTT,CASGLPPDGGSNEKLFF
TRBV12-3/TRBV12-4,TRBD1,many,TRBJ2-3,TGTGCCAGCAGTCACCCAGTACAGGGGGATTTAGATACGCAGTATTTT,CASSHPVQGDLDTQYF
TRBV29-1,TRBD2,many,TRBJ2-7,TGCAGCGTTGAGGACGGGGGGGTGTACGAGCAGTACTTC,CSVEDGGVYEQYF
TRBV13,NA,many,TRBJ1-1,TGTGCCAGCAGCTTAGCTGGGGGCCTGAACGCTGAAGCTTTCTTT,CASSLAGGLNAEAFF
TRBV6-2/TRBV6-3,NA,NA,TRBJ1-5,TGTGCCAGCAGACTTCAGGGGTTAGGCAATCAGCCCCAGCATTTT,CASRLQGLGNQPQHF
TRBV7-2,TRBD2,many,TRBJ2-5,TGTGCCAGCAACGGGGGGGGGGTGGAGACCCAGTACTTC,CASNGGGVETQYF
TRBV7-2,NA,many,TRBJ2-1,TGTGCCAGCAGCTTTGACAGCTACAATGAGCAGTTCTTC,CASSFDSYNEQFF
TRBV20-1,NA,once,TRBJ2-3,TGCAGTGCTAGAGAGATTGGAAGTTATCGCACAGACACGCAGTATTTT,CSAREIGSYRTDTQYF